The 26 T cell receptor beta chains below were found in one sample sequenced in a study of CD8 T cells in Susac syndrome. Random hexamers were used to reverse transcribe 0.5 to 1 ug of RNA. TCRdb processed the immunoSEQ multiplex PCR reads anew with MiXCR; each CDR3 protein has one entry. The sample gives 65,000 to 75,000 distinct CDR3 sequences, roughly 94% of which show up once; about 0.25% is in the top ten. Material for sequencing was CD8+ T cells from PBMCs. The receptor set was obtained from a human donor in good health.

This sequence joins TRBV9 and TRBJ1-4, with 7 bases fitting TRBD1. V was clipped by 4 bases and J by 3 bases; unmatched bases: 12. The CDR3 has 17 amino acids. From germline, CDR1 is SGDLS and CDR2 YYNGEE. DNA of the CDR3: TGTGCCAGCAGCCTCACCCCCGGAGGGACAGCTAATGAAAAACTGTTTTTT. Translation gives CASSLTPGGTANEKLFF.

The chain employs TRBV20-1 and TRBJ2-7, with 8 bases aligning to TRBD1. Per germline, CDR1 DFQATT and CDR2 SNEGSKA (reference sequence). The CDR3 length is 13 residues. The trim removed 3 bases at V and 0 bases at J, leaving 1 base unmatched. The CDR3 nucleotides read TGCAGTGCTAGTGGACAGGGCTCCTACGAGCAGTACTTC. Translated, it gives CSASGQGSYEQYF.

The CDR3 DNA sequence: TGTGCCAGCAGCTACGGGACAGGCACTGAAGCTTTCTTT. It encodes CASSYGTGTEAFF. The chain joins TRBV14 to TRBJ1-1, with 8 bases fitting TRBD1. The CDR3 runs to 13 residues. The V gene's germline CDR1 is SGHDN and CDR2 FVKESK. With V trimmed by 5 bases and J by 4 bases, 3 bases remained unmatched.

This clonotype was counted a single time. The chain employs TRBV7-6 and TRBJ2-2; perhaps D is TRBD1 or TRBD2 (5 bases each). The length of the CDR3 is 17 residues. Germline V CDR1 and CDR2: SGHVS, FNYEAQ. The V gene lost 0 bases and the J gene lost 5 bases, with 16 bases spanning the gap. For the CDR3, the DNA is TGTGCCAGCAGCTTAGCGGGGGATGACCTAAGGACCGGGGAGCTGTTTTTT. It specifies CASSLAGDDLRTGELFF.

The DNA of the CDR3 is TGTGCCAGCAGCTTAGAAGAGGGGCACAGTGAATTTGGAGAGACCCAGTACTTC. Translating it yields CASSLEEGHSEFGETQYF. The chain employs TRBV7-2 and TRBJ2-5; D may correspond to TRBD1 or TRBD2 (5 bases each). The CDR3 has 18 residues. V dropped 1 base and J dropped 4 bases, with 22 bases sitting between them. Germline loops: CDR1 SGHTA, CDR2 FQGNSA.

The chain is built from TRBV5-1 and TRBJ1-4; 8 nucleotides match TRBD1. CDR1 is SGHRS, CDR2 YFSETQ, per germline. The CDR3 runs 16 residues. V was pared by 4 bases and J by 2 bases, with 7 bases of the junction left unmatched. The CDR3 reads CASSEIRQGTNEKLFF. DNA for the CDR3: TGCGCCAGCAGCGAGATACGACAGGGGACTAATGAAAAACTGTTTTTT. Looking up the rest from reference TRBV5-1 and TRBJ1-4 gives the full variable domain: KAGVTQTPRYLIKTRGQQVTLSCSPISGHRSVSWYQQTPGQGLQFLFEYFSETQRNKGNFPGRFSGRQFSNSRSEMNVSTLELGDSALYLCASSEIRQGTNEKLFFGSGTQLSVL.

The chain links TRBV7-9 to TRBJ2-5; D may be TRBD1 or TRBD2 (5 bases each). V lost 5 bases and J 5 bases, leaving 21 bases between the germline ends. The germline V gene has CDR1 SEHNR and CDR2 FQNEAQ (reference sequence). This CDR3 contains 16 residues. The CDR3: CASSNLGTPQGETQYF. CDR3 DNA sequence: TGTGCCAGCAGCAACCTCGGGACCCCCCAAGGGGAGACCCAGTACTTC.

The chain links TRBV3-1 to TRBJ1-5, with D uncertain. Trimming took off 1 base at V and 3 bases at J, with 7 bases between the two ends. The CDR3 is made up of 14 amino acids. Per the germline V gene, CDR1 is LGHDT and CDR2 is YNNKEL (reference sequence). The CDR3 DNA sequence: TGTGCCAGCAGCCAAGGACCGATCAATCAGCCCCAGCATTTT. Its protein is CASSQGPINQPQHF.

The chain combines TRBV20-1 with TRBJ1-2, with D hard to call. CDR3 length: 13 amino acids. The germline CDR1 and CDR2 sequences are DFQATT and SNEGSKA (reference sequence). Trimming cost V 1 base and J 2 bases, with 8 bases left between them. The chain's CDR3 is CSARGAANYGYTF. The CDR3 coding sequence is TGCAGTGCTAGAGGGGCGGCGAACTATGGCTACACCTTC.

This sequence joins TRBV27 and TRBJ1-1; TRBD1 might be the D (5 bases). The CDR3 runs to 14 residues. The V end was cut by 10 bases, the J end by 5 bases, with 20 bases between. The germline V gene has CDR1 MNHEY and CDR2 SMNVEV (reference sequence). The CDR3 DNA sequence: TGTGCCACACACCCGACCGCTCACAGGACTGAAGCTTTCTTT. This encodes CATHPTAHRTEAFF.

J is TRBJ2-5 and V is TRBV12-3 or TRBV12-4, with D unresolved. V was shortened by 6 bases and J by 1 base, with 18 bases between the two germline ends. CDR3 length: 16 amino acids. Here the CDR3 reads CASSTFAEGLQETQYF. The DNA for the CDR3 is TGTGCCAGCAGCACCTTTGCCGAAGGCCTCCAAGAGACCCAGTACTTC.

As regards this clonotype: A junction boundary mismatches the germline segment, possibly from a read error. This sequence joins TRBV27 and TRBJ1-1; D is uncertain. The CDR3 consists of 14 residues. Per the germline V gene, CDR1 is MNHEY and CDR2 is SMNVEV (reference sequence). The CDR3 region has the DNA TGTGCCAGCAGTTTGCAGTCGGTGAACACTGAAGTTTTCTTT. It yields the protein CASSLQSVNTEVFF.

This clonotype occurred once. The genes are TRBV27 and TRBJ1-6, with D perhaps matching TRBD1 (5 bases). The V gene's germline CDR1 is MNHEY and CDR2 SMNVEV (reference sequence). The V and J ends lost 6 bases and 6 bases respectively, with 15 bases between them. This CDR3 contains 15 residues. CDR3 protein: CASSLRGFINSPLHF. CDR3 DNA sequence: TGTGCCAGCAGCCTACGGGGGTTTATTAATTCACCCCTCCACTTT.

The CDR3 region is CASSLGGGGAQETQYF. The CDR3 DNA reads as TGTGCCAGCAGTCTAGGGGGTGGGGGGGCACAAGAGACCCAGTACTTC. V is TRBV9 and J is TRBJ2-5; D perhaps matches TRBD2 (7 bases). This CDR3 is 16 amino acids long. Deletions cut 5 bases from V and 2 bases from J, with 19 bases between. Per germline, CDR1 SGDLS and CDR2 YYNGEE.

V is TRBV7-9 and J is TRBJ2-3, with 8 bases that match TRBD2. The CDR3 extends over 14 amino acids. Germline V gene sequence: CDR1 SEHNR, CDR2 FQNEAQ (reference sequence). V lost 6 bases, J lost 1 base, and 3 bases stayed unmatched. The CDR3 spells CASRTTSGTDTQYF. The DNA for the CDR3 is TGTGCCAGCAGGACGACTAGCGGCACAGATACGCAGTATTTT.

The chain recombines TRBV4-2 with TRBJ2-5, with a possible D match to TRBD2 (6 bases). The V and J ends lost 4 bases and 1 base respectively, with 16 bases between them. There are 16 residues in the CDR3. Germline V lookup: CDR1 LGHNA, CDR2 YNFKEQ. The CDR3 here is CASSPKGRGPQETQYF. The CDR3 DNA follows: TGTGCCAGCAGCCCGAAAGGGCGGGGTCCCCAAGAGACCCAGTACTTC.

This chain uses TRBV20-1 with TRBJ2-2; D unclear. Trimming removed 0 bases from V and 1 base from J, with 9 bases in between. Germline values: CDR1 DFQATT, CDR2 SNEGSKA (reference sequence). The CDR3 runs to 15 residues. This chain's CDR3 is CSARDRAQNTGELFF. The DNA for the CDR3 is TGCAGTGCTAGAGATCGGGCCCAGAACACCGGGGAGCTGTTTTTT.

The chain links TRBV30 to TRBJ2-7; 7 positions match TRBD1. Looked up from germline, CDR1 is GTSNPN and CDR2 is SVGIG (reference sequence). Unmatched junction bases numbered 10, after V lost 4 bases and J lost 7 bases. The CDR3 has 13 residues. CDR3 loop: CAWTSTGVEEQYF. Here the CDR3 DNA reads TGTGCCTGGACCTCTACAGGGGTGGAAGAGCAGTACTTC.

CDR3 nucleotide sequence: TGTGCCAGCAGTCCGGGGAGCAATCAGCCCCAGCATTTT. Amino acids: CASSPGSNQPQHF. This sequence joins TRBV27 and TRBJ1-5; D ambiguous. The germline V gene encodes CDR1 MNHEY and CDR2 SMNVEV (reference sequence). The CDR3 contains 13 residues. V dropped 5 bases and J dropped 1 base, with 6 bases sitting between them.

The CDR3 protein is CASSSDHSNTGELFF. The CDR3 DNA sequence: TGTGCCAGCAGTTCGGACCACTCGAACACCGGGGAGCTGTTTTTT. The chain links TRBV6-2 or TRBV6-3 to TRBJ2-2; D gene uncertain. V was cut by 4 bases and J by 0 bases, with 9 bases left in between. Germline values: CDR1 MNHEY, CDR2 SVGEGT. The CDR3 has 15 amino acids.

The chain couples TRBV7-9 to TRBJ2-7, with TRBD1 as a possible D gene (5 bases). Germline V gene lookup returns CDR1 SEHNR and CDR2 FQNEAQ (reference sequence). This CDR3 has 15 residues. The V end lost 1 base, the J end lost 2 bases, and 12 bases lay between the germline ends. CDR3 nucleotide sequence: TGTGCCAGCAGCTTAGAGGCTACAGGTGCCTACGAGCAGTACGTC. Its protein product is CASSLEATGAYEQYV.

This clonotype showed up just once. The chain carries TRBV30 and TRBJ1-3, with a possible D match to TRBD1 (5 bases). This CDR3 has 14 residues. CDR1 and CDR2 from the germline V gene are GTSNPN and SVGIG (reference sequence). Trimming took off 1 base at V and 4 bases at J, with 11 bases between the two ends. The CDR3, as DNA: TGTGCCTGGAGTGAGGGGTCGTCCGGAAACACCATATATTTT. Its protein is CAWSEGSSGNTIYF.

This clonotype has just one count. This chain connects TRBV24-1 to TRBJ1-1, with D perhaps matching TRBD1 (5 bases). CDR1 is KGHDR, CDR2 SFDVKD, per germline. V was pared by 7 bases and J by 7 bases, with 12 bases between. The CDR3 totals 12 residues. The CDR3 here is CATRGLRDEAFF. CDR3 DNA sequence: TGTGCCACCAGGGGGCTTAGGGATGAAGCTTTCTTT.

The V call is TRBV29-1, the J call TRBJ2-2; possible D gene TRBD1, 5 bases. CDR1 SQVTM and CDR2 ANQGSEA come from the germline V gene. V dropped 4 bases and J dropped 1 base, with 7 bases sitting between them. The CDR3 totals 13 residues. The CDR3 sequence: CSVGQGNTGELFF. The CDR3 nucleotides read TGCAGCGTTGGCCAGGGGAACACCGGGGAGCTGTTTTTT.

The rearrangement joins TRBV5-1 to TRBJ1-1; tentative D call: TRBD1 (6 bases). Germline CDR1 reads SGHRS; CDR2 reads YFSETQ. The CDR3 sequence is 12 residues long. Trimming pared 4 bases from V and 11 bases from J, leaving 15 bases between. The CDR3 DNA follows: TGCGCCAGCAGCCCCATGGGGGCTATGGCTTTCTTT. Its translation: CASSPMGAMAFF.

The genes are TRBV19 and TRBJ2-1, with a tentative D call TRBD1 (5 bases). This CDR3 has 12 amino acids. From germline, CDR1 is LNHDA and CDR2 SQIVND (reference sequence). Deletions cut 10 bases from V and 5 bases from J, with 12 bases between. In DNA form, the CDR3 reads TGTGCCACCGCCGACAGTAACAATGAGCAGTTCTTC. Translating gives CATADSNNEQFF.